Presented here are 10 T cell receptor beta chains from one specimen sequenced in a study of T-cell memory formation after mild COVID-19. TCRdb re-derived calls from the 5' RACE reads in MiXCR, one entry per CDR3 protein. The sample carries about 430,000 distinct CDR3 sequences, roughly 26% recorded once. Sequencing used PBMCs or a T cell subset sorted from them (not recorded which). The receptors shown here come from an adult woman who had mild COVID-19 (a few samples of this study predate the infection). Cell type and time point are not known.

This clonotype came up a few times. The chain couples TRBV7-6 to TRBJ2-5; D perhaps matches TRBD1 (6 bases). This CDR3 is built from 16 residues. The V end was cut by 5 bases, the J end by 1 base, with 17 bases between. Germline V gene sequence: CDR1 SGHVS, CDR2 FNYEAQ. The CDR3 here is CASSRLGGQSQETQYF. CDR3 nucleotides: TGTGCCAGCAGCAGGCTTGGGGGACAAAGCCAAGAGACCCAGTACTTC.

This clonotype was found a few times. The rearrangement uses TRBV5-5 and TRBJ2-1, with D hard to call. With 3 bases removed from V and 0 bases from J, the gap between germline ends came to 13 bases. Germline V gene data show CDR1 as SGHKS and CDR2 as YYEKEE (reference sequence). The CDR3 totals 16 residues. CDR3 sequence: CASSSLVGSSYNEQFF. Here the CDR3 DNA reads TGTGCCAGCAGCTCGCTTGTGGGTAGCTCCTACAATGAGCAGTTCTTC.

This rearrangement joins TRBV5-1 to TRBJ2-3, with D possibly TRBD2 on 6 matching bases. The V gene's germline CDR1 is SGHRS and CDR2 YFSETQ. The CDR3 consists of 17 residues. The V gene lost 4 bases and the J gene lost 0 bases, with 18 bases spanning the gap. The CDR3 loop is CASSPQSGAGSTDTQYF. The CDR3 DNA reads as TGCGCCAGCAGCCCCCAAAGTGGGGCGGGGAGCACAGATACGCAGTATTTT.

The V and J genes are TRBV30 and TRBJ2-2; TRBD2 matches at 8 bases. Trimming took 2 bases from V and 6 from J; bases not matched to a gene: 5. The V gene's germline CDR1 is GTSNPN and CDR2 SVGIG (reference sequence). This CDR3 contains 14 residues. The CDR3 region is CAWSPGGPSGELFF. The CDR3 coding sequence is TGTGCCTGGAGTCCGGGGGGGCCCTCCGGGGAGCTGTTTTTT.

V and J are TRBV12-5 and TRBJ2-1; a weak D match, TRBD1 (6 bases). Per the germline V gene, CDR1 is LGHNT and CDR2 is FRNRAP. Trimming stripped 1 base from V and 0 bases from J, with 16 bases between. The CDR3 has 18 amino acids. CDR3 protein: CASGLDRQVTFSYNEQFF. The DNA of the CDR3 is TGTGCTAGTGGTTTGGACCGACAGGTAACCTTCTCCTACAATGAGCAGTTCTTC.

This clonotype is classed as medium-sized. V usage is TRBV4-2 and J usage is TRBJ2-1; the D gene could be TRBD1 or TRBD2 (5 bases each). The CDR3 extends over 15 amino acids. Germline V gives CDR1 LGHNA, CDR2 YNFKEQ. V gave up 5 bases and J gave up 5 bases, with 16 bases separating them. CDR3 protein: CASSNRDQRDNEQFF. CDR3 DNA: TGTGCCAGCAGCAACCGGGACCAGAGGGACAATGAGCAGTTCTTC.

This clonotype was counted only a few times. This chain links TRBV6-2 or TRBV6-3 with TRBJ2-5; D unresolved. The CDR3 sequence is 13 residues long. The ends were cut back, 5 bases at V and 1 base at J, with 8 bases in the middle. Germline assignment: CDR1 MNHEY and CDR2 SVGEGT. CDR3 amino acids: CASSRNSQETQYF. In nucleotides, the CDR3 is TGTGCCAGCAGTCGTAACAGCCAAGAGACCCAGTACTTC.

CDR3 sequence reads: CASSLSGEVTEAFF. CDR3 DNA sequence: TGCGCCAGCAGCTTGTCGGGGGAGGTTACTGAAGCTTTCTTT. The V and J genes are TRBV5-1 and TRBJ1-1; D possibly corresponds to TRBD1 (5 bases). The CDR3 length is 14 residues. Germline values: CDR1 SGHRS, CDR2 YFSETQ. The germline V and J ends were trimmed by 1 base and 5 bases, with 12 bases remaining between them. Full variable domain (missing parts from reference TRBV5-1 and TRBJ1-1): KAGVTQTPRYLIKTRGQQVTLSCSPISGHRSVSWYQQTPGQGLQFLFEYFSETQRNKGNFPGRFSGRQFSNSRSEMNVSTLELGDSALYLCASSLSGEVTEAFFGQGTRLTVV.

CDR3 sequence: CARIGWGTDTQYF. CDR3 bases: TGTGCCAGGATCGGGTGGGGGACAGATACGCAGTATTTT. The chain links TRBV7-6 to TRBJ2-3, with D tentatively TRBD1 or TRBD2 (5 bases each). This CDR3 comprises 13 residues. The V end lost 9 bases, the J end lost 3 bases, and 13 bases lay between the germline ends. Germline CDR1 reads SGHVS; CDR2 reads FNYEAQ.

The chain uses TRBV10-3 and TRBJ2-7; D tentatively fits TRBD1 or TRBD2 (5 bases each). The length of the CDR3 is 13 residues. The ends were cut back, 8 bases at V and 5 bases at J, with 16 bases in the middle. The V gene's germline CDR1 is ENHRY and CDR2 SYGVKD. Written as DNA, the CDR3 is TGTGCCATCCGCCCGGGGCAAGACCACGAGCAGTACTTC. Its protein is CAIRPGQDHEQYF.